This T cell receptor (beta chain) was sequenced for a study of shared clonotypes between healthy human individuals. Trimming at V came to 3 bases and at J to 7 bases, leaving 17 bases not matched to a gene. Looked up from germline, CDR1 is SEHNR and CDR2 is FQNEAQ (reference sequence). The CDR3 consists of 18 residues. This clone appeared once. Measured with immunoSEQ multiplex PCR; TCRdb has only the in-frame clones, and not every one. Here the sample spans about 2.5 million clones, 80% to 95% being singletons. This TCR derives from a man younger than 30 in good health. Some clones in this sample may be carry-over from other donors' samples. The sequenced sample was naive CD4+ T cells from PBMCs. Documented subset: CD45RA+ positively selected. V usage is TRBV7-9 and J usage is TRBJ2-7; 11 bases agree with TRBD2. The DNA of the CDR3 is TGTGCCAGCAGCTTGGGGGGGGTACTAGCGGGAGATCTTTGGGAGCAGTACTTC. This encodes CASSLGGVLAGDLWEQYF.